Listed here are 29 T cell receptor beta chains from one sample, sequenced in a study of graft-versus-host responses after intestinal transplantation. The table came from immunoSEQ multiplex PCR; TCRdb's copy has only in-frame clones and leaves some out. The table includes nearly 7,500 clones, about three quarters detected once. Processing of graft tissue released intraepithelial and lamina propria lymphocytes. The sequenced sample was ileum tissue, obtained approximately 240 days after intestinal transplantation. These receptors all stem from a human patient who received an intestinal transplant, so some T cells may come from the graft donor.

V and J are TRBV28 and TRBJ1-5, with D possibly matching TRBD1 (5 bases). The V end was cut by 8 bases, the J end by 1 base, with 9 bases between. CDR1 and CDR2 (germline): MDHEN, SYDVKM. This CDR3 has 13 residues. This CDR3 reads CASDRDSNQPQHF. The CDR3 DNA sequence: TGTGCCAGCGACCGGGACAGCAATCAGCCCCAGCATTTT.

In this sample, this clone is medium-sized. The sample holds other DNA sequences that translate to the same CDR3. The chain has TRBV7-6 and TRBJ2-7, with TRBD1 identical over 7 bases. This CDR3 region has 13 residues. The ends lost 3 bases at V and 4 bases at J; junction bases unmatched: 3. Germline CDR1 and CDR2: SGHVS and FNYEAQ. The CDR3 DNA sequence: TGTGCCAGCAGCTTCAGACAGGGATACGAGCAGTACGTC. It codes for CASSFRQGYEQYV.

J is TRBJ2-3 and V is TRBV7-8; D remains unclear. V was trimmed by 1 base and J by 10 bases, leaving 12 bases between them. Germline CDR1 reads SGHVS; CDR2 reads FQNEAQ. There are 13 residues in the CDR3. In DNA form, the CDR3 reads TGTGCCAGCAGCTTAGTGGTGGGCAACCCGCAGTATTTT. Translation: CASSLVVGNPQYF. Full variable domain (remainder filled in from reference TRBV7-8 and TRBJ2-3): GAGVSQSPRYKVAKRGQDVALRCDPISGHVSLFWYQQALGQGPEFLTYFQNEAQLDKSGLPSDRFFAERPEGSVSTLKIQRTQQEDSAVYLCASSLVVGNPQYFGPGTRLTVL.

The chain is built from TRBV6-6 and TRBJ1-4; unclear D gene. V was clipped by 8 bases and J by 1 base, with 8 bases between them. CDR1 and CDR2 from the germline V gene are MNHNY and SVGAGI (reference sequence). The CDR3 runs 13 residues. This CDR3 reads CASLFGTNEKLFF. DNA of the CDR3: TGTGCCAGCCTATTCGGAACTAATGAAAAACTGTTTTTT.

The J gene is TRBJ1-3, the V gene TRBV2; no clear D gene. The CDR3 extends over 14 amino acids. The V end was cut by 1 base, the J end by 0 bases, with 4 bases between. The germline gives CDR1 SNHLY, CDR2 FYNNEI. CDR3 bases: TGTGCCAGCAGTGAAGGGGACTCTGGAAACACCATATATTTT. Its translation: CASSEGDSGNTIYF.

The rearrangement joins TRBV28 to TRBJ1-1, with 7 bases that match TRBD1. Germline assignment: CDR1 MDHEN and CDR2 SYDVKM. With 3 bases clipped from V and 4 bases from J, the junction kept 8 bases outside the gene matches. The CDR3 length is 15 residues. The CDR3 loop reads CASSFSRAGGTEAFF. Written as DNA, the CDR3 is TGTGCCAGCAGTTTCTCCCGTGCAGGGGGCACTGAAGCTTTCTTT.

V is TRBV6-5 and J is TRBJ2-5; D call uncertain. In germline, CDR1 is MNHEY, CDR2 SVGAGI. The CDR3 loop spans 13 amino acids. V was clipped by 2 bases and J by 4 bases, with 8 bases between them. The CDR3 region has the DNA TGTGCCAGCAGTTACCACCTCCTAGAGACCCAGTACTTC. It is translated as CASSYHLLETQYF.

The chain couples TRBV27 to TRBJ2-1, with a possible D match to TRBD2 (7 bases). Deletions cut 3 bases from V and 0 bases from J, with 21 bases between. The CDR3 spans 19 residues. Germline CDR1 reads MNHEY; CDR2 reads SMNVEV (reference sequence). CDR3 protein: CASSFVGGALFDSYNEQFF. CDR3 DNA sequence: TGTGCCAGCAGTTTTGTGGGGGGGGCCCTCTTTGACTCCTACAATGAGCAGTTCTTC.

The chain recombines TRBV30 with TRBJ1-1, with 8 bases matching TRBD1. Unmatched junction bases numbered 6, after V lost 1 base and J lost 5 bases. This CDR3 is built from 14 residues. Germline V gene lookup returns CDR1 GTSNPN and CDR2 SVGIG (reference sequence). CDR3 in amino acids: CAWSAGQGGTEAFF. CDR3 nucleotides: TGTGCCTGGAGTGCAGGACAGGGCGGTACTGAAGCTTTCTTT.

The sample holds a few counts of this clone. The chain couples TRBV5-6 to TRBJ2-7, with 9 bases aligning to TRBD1. Germline CDR1 is SGHDT and CDR2 is YYEEEE. The V and J ends lost 0 bases and 3 bases, in that order; junction bases with no gene match: 4. There are 15 residues in the CDR3. Here the CDR3 reads CASSLATDRGYEQYV. As DNA, the CDR3 is TGTGCCAGCAGCTTGGCGACGGACAGGGGCTACGAGCAGTACGTC.

The rearrangement joins TRBV28 to TRBJ2-3; TRBD1 agrees at 7 bases. This CDR3 spans 15 amino acids. From germline, CDR1 is MDHEN and CDR2 SYDVKM. Losses at the gene ends were 2 bases for V and 4 bases for J; bases not matched to a gene: 6. The CDR3 nucleotides are TGTGCCAGCAGTTTAATACAGGGGTACTCAGATACGCAGTATTTT. Translation: CASSLIQGYSDTQYF.

In this sample, this clone turned up a few times. The V gene is TRBV7-2, the J gene TRBJ2-1; D gene ambiguous. Trimming left V 7 bases short and J 0 bases short, with 10 bases between. The CDR3 runs 14 residues. In germline, CDR1 is SGHTA, CDR2 FQGNSA. As DNA, the CDR3 is TGTGCCAGCACTGAGGAAAACTCCTACAATGAGCAGTTCTTC. Translation: CASTEENSYNEQFF.

This clone appeared a single time. The V call is TRBV6-5, the J call TRBJ1-5, with D hard to call. This CDR3 is built from 13 residues. Germline assignment: CDR1 MNHEY and CDR2 SVGAGI. V was pared by 10 bases and J by 10 bases, with 20 bases between. The CDR3 sequence: CATKDGVDRPQHF. The CDR3 region has the DNA TGTGCCACTAAAGATGGGGTAGATAGACCCCAGCATTTT.

This chain uses TRBV5-1 with TRBJ1-4, with 7 bases identical to TRBD1. Trimming removed 7 bases from V and 4 bases from J; junction bases left unmatched: 4. The CDR3 totals 13 residues. Looked up from germline, CDR1 is SGHRS and CDR2 is YFSETQ. The CDR3 region is CASSGQSNEKLFF. In DNA form, the CDR3 reads TGCGCCAGCTCGGGACAGAGTAATGAAAAACTGTTTTTT. Full variable domain (remainder filled in from reference TRBV5-1 and TRBJ1-4): KAGVTQTPRYLIKTRGQQVTLSCSPISGHRSVSWYQQTPGQGLQFLFEYFSETQRNKGNFPGRFSGRQFSNSRSEMNVSTLELGDSALYLCASSGQSNEKLFFGSGTQLSVL.

The chain combines TRBV28 with TRBJ1-5; TRBD1 aligns across 9 bases. The CDR3 sequence is 18 residues long. Germline lookup yields CDR1 MDHEN and CDR2 SYDVKM. The ends lost 2 bases at V and 1 base at J; junction bases unmatched: 9. For the CDR3, the DNA is TGTGCCAGCAGTTTACCCAATGTGGGACAGGGAAGCAATCAGCCCCAGCATTTT. This encodes CASSLPNVGQGSNQPQHF.

The rearrangement joins TRBV2 to TRBJ1-1; 7 bases line up with TRBD1. CDR1 and CDR2 (germline): SNHLY, FYNNEI. The CDR3 covers 16 residues. Unmatched junction bases numbered 15, after V lost 3 bases and J lost 8 bases. DNA of the CDR3: TGTGCCAGCAGTGAGGGGTTCCAGGGGGGGTCTCGGGAAGCTTTCTTT. Its protein product is CASSEGFQGGSREAFF.

The V call is TRBV6-6, the J call TRBJ1-1; a weak D match, TRBD1 (5 bases). Trimming stripped 4 bases from V and 1 base from J, with 7 bases between. Germline CDR1 and CDR2: MNHNY and SVGAGI (reference sequence). This CDR3 is built from 13 residues. This CDR3 is CASSSGPNTEAFF. The CDR3 DNA reads TGTGCCAGCAGTTCGGGGCCGAACACTGAAGCTTTCTTT.

V is TRBV15 and J is TRBJ1-1; D perhaps matches TRBD1 (5 bases). This CDR3 has 15 amino acids. From germline, CDR1 is LNHNV and CDR2 YYDKDF (reference sequence). The V and J ends lost 5 bases and 0 bases respectively, with 13 bases between them. CDR3 residues: CATSGRVFVNTEAFF. As DNA, the CDR3 is TGTGCCACCAGCGGCAGGGTATTTGTGAACACTGAAGCTTTCTTT.

J is TRBJ2-3 and V is TRBV5-1, with 8 positions matching TRBD1. The CDR3 totals 17 residues. The germline V gene encodes CDR1 SGHRS and CDR2 YFSETQ. After removal of 2 bases from V and 2 bases from J, the junction contained 10 bases not matched to a gene. The CDR3 sequence: CASSFTQGANPTDTQYF. In DNA, the CDR3 is TGCGCCAGCAGCTTCACCCAGGGGGCCAACCCCACAGATACGCAGTATTTT.

The chain is built from TRBV2 and TRBJ2-3, with 8 bases fitting TRBD2. This CDR3 comprises 20 residues. The germline CDR1 and CDR2 sequences are SNHLY and FYNNEI. Trimming cost V 3 bases and J 2 bases; bases outside gene matches: 19. CDR3 DNA sequence: TGTGCCAGCAGTGATATAAACTCTGCGGGGGGCCCTATCTTCACAGATACGCAGTATTTT. Protein: CASSDINSAGGPIFTDTQYF.

The V call is TRBV28, the J call TRBJ1-5; tentatively, D is TRBD1 (5 bases). V was shortened by 6 bases and J by 6 bases, with 18 bases between the two germline ends. Germline V gene lookup returns CDR1 MDHEN and CDR2 SYDVKM. CDR3 length equals 15 residues. The CDR3 is CASSPSGGRGQPQHF. CDR3 coding DNA: TGTGCCAGCAGCCCGTCGGGGGGACGGGGTCAGCCCCAGCATTTT.

The chain has TRBV9 and TRBJ2-7; TRBD2 matches 9 bases. Germline V gene lookup returns CDR1 SGDLS and CDR2 YYNGEE. The CDR3 consists of 15 residues. V trimming: 4 bases; J trimming: 3 bases; junction bases outside the gene matches: 8. DNA for the CDR3: TGTGCCAGCAGCCCAGGGGCGGGAGGGGACTACGAGCAGTACTTC. It yields the protein CASSPGAGGDYEQYF.

The chain carries TRBV7-2 and TRBJ1-2; D may be TRBD1 (6 bases). Germline CDR1 reads SGHTA; CDR2 reads FQGNSA. The CDR3 is made up of 13 amino acids. Trimming shortened V by 5 bases and J by 7 bases, and 14 bases separated the two germline ends. The DNA for the CDR3 is TGTGCCAGCAGCCGGGGAGGGGGGGCTGGCTACACCTTC. Amino acid sequence: CASSRGGGAGYTF. The whole variable domain, filled in from reference TRBV7-2 and TRBJ1-2, reads GAGVSQSPSNKVTEKGKDVELRCDPISGHTALYWYRQSLGQGLEFLIYFQGNSAPDKSGLPSDRFSAERTGGSVSTLTIQRTQQEDSAVYLCASSRGGGAGYTFGSGTRLTVV.

V gene TRBV7-9 combines with J gene TRBJ2-7; D gene ambiguous. Trimming cost V 5 bases and J 1 base, with 9 bases left between them. From germline, CDR1 is SEHNR and CDR2 FQNEAQ (reference sequence). There are 13 residues in the CDR3. DNA for the CDR3: TGTGCCAGCAGCCCACCGGCTTCCTACGAGCAGTACTTC. This encodes CASSPPASYEQYF.

The V and J genes are TRBV10-2 and TRBJ1-5, with unresolved D. Germline lookup yields CDR1 WSHSY and CDR2 SAAADI. This CDR3 is built from 13 residues. Trimming pared 2 bases from V and 2 bases from J, leaving 4 bases between. The CDR3 sequence: CASSETGNQPQHF. As DNA, the CDR3 is TGCGCCAGCAGTGAGACTGGCAATCAGCCCCAGCATTTT.

The chain has TRBV14 and TRBJ1-6; no clear D gene. Trimming cost V 0 bases and J 10 bases, with 10 bases left between them. Germline-derived CDR1 and CDR2 are SGHDN and FVKESK. The CDR3 extends over 14 amino acids. The CDR3 coding sequence is TGTGCCAGCAGCCAAGAGCAGTTTTTCTCACCCCTCCACTTT. It codes for CASSQEQFFSPLHF. Together with reference TRBV14 and TRBJ1-6, the CDR3 gives the full variable domain: EAGVTQFPSHSVIEKGQTVTLRCDPISGHDNLYWYRRVMGKEIKFLLHFVKESKQDESGMPNNRFLAERTGGTYSTLKVQPAELEDSGVYFCASSQEQFFSPLHFGNGTRLTVT.

The chain's CDR3 is CASSLSASGSYYNEQFF. The CDR3 region has the DNA TGTGCCAGCAGCTTATCGGCTAGCGGGTCCTACTACAATGAGCAGTTCTTC. The chain recombines TRBV7-6 with TRBJ2-1; 8 nucleotides line up with TRBD2. J gave up 3 bases and V 2 bases, and 9 bases lay outside the gene matches. CDR1 is SGHVS, CDR2 FNYEAQ, per germline. CDR3 length equals 17 residues.

This clone was seen only a few times. The rearrangement uses TRBV15 and TRBJ2-1; 13 bases are shared with TRBD2. Trimming at V came to 8 bases and at J to 4 bases, leaving 2 bases not matched to a gene. The CDR3 length is 14 residues. CDR1 is LNHNV and CDR2 is YYDKDF in the germline V gene (reference sequence). This CDR3 is CATGTSGAYNEQFF. The DNA of the CDR3 is TGTGCCACCGGGACTAGCGGGGCATACAATGAGCAGTTCTTC. The variable domain in full, completed from reference TRBV15 and TRBJ2-1, reads DAMVIQNPRYQVTQFGKPVTLSCSQTLNHNVMYWYQQKSSQAPKLLFHYYDKDFNNEADTPDNFQSRRPNTSFCFLDIRSPGLGDTAMYLCATGTSGAYNEQFFGPGTRLTVL.

This chain links TRBV30 with TRBJ1-2; maybe TRBD1 (5 bases). CDR3 length: 15 residues. With 2 bases removed from V and 3 bases from J, the gap between germline ends came to 16 bases. CDR1 and CDR2 (germline): GTSNPN, SVGIG (reference sequence). The CDR3 sequence: CAWSLMGVPYYGYTF. The CDR3, as DNA: TGTGCCTGGAGTCTGATGGGGGTCCCCTACTATGGCTACACCTTC.